This TCR beta chain was found in a study of vaccination effects on CD4 cells after COVID-19. Overall study: Participants were given two doses of BNT162b2 or mRNA-1273 vaccine.

CD4+ T cells specific for antigen were expanded with viral peptide pools by the ViraFEST assay before sequencing. Once cultured for 10 days, the cells underwent separation to obtain CD4+ T cells. Vaccinees lacked prior SARS-CoV-2 infection and tested negative for nucleocapsid antibodies. Researchers swapped half the medium for IL-2 medium on both days 3 and 7. Overall study findings and caveats: Vaccine-induced clones in healthy vaccinees cross-reacted with common cold coronaviruses in only 1 of 255 cases.

Libraries were prepared by immunoSEQ multiplex PCR; TCRdb keeps only in-frame clonotypes and omits some of them. Of 30,000 to 45,000 clones in the sample, around 70% were seen once. Details on this clone: The antigen is undetermined.

The sequence was collected from a human donor who received a COVID-19 vaccine. The source was CD4+ T cells from PBMCs cultured with SARS-CoV-2 spike peptides, collected before COVID-19 vaccination.

CDR3 amino acids: CASSPNGGGNQPQHF. The CDR3 coding sequence is TGTGCCAGCTCCCCTAATGGGGGAGGCAATCAGCCCCAGCATTTT. J is TRBJ1-5 and V is TRBV18; weak D call: TRBD1 (5 bases). The CDR3 spans 15 residues. Germline CDR1 and CDR2: KGHSH and LQKENI. Trimming took off 6 bases at V and 2 bases at J, with 14 bases between the two ends.